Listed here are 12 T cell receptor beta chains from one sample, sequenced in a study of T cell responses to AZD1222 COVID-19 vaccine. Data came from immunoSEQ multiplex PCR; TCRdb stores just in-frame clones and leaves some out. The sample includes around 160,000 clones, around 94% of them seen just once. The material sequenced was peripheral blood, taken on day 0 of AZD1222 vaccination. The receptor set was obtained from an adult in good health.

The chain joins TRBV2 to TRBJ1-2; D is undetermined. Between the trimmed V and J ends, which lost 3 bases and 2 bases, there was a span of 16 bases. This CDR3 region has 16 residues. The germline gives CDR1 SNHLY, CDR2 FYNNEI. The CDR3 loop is CASSDQGSRPNYGYTF. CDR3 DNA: TGTGCCAGCAGTGATCAAGGGTCACGCCCGAACTATGGCTACACCTTC.

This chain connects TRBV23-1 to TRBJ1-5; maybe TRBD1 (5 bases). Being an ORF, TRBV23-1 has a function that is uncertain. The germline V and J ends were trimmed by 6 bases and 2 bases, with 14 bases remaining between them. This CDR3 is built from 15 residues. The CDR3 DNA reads TGCGCCAGCAGGCCCCAAGGGGCGGGCAATCAGCCCCAGCATTTT. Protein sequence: CASRPQGAGNQPQHF.

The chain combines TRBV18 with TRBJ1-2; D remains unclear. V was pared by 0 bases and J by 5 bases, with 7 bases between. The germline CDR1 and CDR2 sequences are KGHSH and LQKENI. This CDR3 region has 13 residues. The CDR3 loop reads CASSPPGPYGYTF. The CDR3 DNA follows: TGTGCCAGCTCACCACCCGGACCTTATGGCTACACCTTC. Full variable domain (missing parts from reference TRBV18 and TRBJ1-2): NAGVMQNPRHLVRRRGQEARLRCSPMKGHSHVYWYRQLPEEGLKFMVYLQKENIIDESGMPKERFSAEFPKEGPSILRIQQVVRGDSAAYFCASSPPGPYGYTFGSGTRLTVV.

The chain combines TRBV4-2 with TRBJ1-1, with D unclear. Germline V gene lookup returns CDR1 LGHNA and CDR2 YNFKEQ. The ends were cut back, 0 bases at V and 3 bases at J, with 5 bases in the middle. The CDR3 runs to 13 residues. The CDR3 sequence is CASSQEVYTEAFF. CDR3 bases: TGTGCCAGCAGCCAAGAGGTGTACACTGAAGCTTTCTTT.

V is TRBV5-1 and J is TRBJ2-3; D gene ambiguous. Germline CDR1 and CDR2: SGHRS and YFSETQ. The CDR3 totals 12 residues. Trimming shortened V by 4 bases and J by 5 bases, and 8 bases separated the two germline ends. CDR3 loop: CASSPSIDTQYF. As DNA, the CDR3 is TGCGCCAGCAGCCCTTCGATAGATACGCAGTATTTT.

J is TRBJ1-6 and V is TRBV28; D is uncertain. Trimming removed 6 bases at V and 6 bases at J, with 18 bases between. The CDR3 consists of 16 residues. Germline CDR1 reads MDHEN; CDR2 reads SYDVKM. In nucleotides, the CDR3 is TGTGCCAGCAGCCCTCTAGGGCAGTTACGTAATTCACCCCTCCACTTT. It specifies CASSPLGQLRNSPLHF.

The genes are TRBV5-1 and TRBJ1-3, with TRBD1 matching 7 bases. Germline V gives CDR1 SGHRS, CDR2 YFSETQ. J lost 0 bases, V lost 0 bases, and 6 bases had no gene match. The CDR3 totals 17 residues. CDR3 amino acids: CASSLELQGFSGNTIYF. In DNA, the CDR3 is TGCGCCAGCAGCTTGGAATTACAGGGGTTCTCTGGAAACACCATATATTTT.

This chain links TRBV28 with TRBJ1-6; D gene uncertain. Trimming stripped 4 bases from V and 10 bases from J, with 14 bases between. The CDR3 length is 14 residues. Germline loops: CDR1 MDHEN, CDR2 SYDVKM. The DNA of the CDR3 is TGTGCCAGCAGTTCCCCCAGAGTAGGATCACCCCTCCACTTT. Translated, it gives CASSSPRVGSPLHF.

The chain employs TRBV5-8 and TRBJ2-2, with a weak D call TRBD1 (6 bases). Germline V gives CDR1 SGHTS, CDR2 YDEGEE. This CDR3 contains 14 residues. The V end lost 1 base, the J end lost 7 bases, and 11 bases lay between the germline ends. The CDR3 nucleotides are TGTGCCAGCAGCTTGTACAGGGCGGACGGGGAGCTGTTTTTT. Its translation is CASSLYRADGELFF.

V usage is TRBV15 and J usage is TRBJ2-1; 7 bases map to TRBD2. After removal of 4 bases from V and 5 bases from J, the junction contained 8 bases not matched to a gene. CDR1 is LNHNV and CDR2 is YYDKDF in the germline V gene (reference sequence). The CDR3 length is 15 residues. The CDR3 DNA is TGTGCCACCAGCATACCGCCAGCGGGGCACAATGAGCAGTTCTTC. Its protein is CATSIPPAGHNEQFF.

DNA of the CDR3: TGTGCCAGCAGCTTAGATTTCCGTCGCGCGGGAAACACTGAAGCTTTCTTT. Translating it yields CASSLDFRRAGNTEAFF. The V gene is TRBV7-9, the J gene TRBJ1-1; D is ambiguous. Trimming cost V 1 base and J 2 bases, with 17 bases left between them. Germline V CDR1 and CDR2: SEHNR, FQNEAQ (reference sequence). The CDR3 has 17 residues.

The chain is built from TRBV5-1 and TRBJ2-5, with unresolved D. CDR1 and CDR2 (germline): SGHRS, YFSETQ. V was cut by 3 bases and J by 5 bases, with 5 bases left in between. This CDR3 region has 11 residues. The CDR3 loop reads CASSSRETQYF. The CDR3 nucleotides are TGCGCCAGCAGCTCGCGGGAGACCCAGTACTTC.